A single sample is the source of the 10 T cell receptor beta chains below, sequenced in a study of blood T cell repertoires in COVID-19. The assay was immunoSEQ multiplex PCR, and TCRdb's table has in-frame clones only and misses some. This table has about 89,000 clones, 87% appearing once. Input material: peripheral blood. These receptors all come from a male donor with acute or convalescent COVID-19.

The DNA of the CDR3 is TGTGCCAGCACCCTTTCGGGTGAAAATCAGCCCCAGCATTTT. Its protein product is CASTLSGENQPQHF. V and J are TRBV6-5 and TRBJ1-5; D gene unclear. CDR3 length: 14 amino acids. V lost 7 bases and J 4 bases, leaving 14 bases between the germline ends. Germline assignment: CDR1 MNHEY and CDR2 SVGAGI.

This chain uses TRBV7-8 with TRBJ1-2; D may be TRBD1 (5 bases). Trimming left V 2 bases short and J 7 bases short, with 14 bases between. CDR3 length equals 14 residues. The germline V gene encodes CDR1 SGHVS and CDR2 FQNEAQ. CDR3 sequence reads: CASSLFPREGGYTF. The CDR3 DNA sequence: TGTGCCAGCAGCTTATTTCCCAGGGAAGGTGGCTACACCTTC.

J is TRBJ1-1 and V is TRBV10-3; 8 nucleotides match TRBD1. V shed 6 bases, J shed 4 bases, and the junction held 4 bases outside the gene matches. CDR3 length: 13 residues. The germline V gene has CDR1 ENHRY and CDR2 SYGVKD. The CDR3 protein is CAISGQGGTEAFF. CDR3 DNA: TGTGCCATCAGCGGACAGGGCGGCACTGAAGCTTTCTTT.

This clone was picked up one time. V and J are TRBV24-1 and TRBJ2-7, with 8 bases identical to TRBD1. CDR3 length equals 16 residues. Germline V gene lookup returns CDR1 KGHDR and CDR2 SFDVKD. The V and J ends lost 2 bases and 2 bases, in that order; junction bases with no gene match: 7. CDR3 sequence: CATSDSRTGNTYEQYF. The CDR3 DNA follows: TGTGCCACCAGTGATTCGCGGACAGGGAACACCTACGAGCAGTACTTC.

The chain recombines TRBV3-1 (or the pseudogene TRBV3-2) with TRBJ2-7; D is uncertain. Germline CDR1 and CDR2: LGHDT and YNNKEL (reference sequence). CDR3 size: 13 residues. The germline V and J ends were trimmed by 8 bases and 0 bases, with 11 bases remaining between them. CDR3 in amino acids: CASSPESSYEQYF. CDR3 in DNA: TGTGCCAGCTCCCCCGAGAGCTCCTACGAGCAGTACTTC.

The genes are TRBV10-3 and TRBJ2-5, with D tentatively TRBD2 (7 bases). The CDR3 extends over 14 amino acids. Trimming took off 10 bases at V and 2 bases at J, with 17 bases between the two ends. Per the germline V gene, CDR1 is ENHRY and CDR2 is SYGVKD. The CDR3 sequence: CATQRGGVQETQYF. For the CDR3, the DNA is TGTGCCACCCAGAGGGGGGGGGTGCAAGAGACCCAGTACTTC.

The rearrangement joins TRBV3-1 (or the pseudogene TRBV3-2) to TRBJ1-2; 7 bases line up with TRBD1. The CDR3 has 15 amino acids. V lost 6 bases, J lost 0 bases, and 7 bases stayed unmatched. CDR1 is LGHDT and CDR2 is YNNKEL in the germline V gene (reference sequence). The CDR3 DNA follows: TGTGCCAGCAGACGGGACAGCCCTACTAACTATGGCTACACCTTC. Translating it yields CASRRDSPTNYGYTF.

The rearrangement uses TRBV7-2 and TRBJ2-2; TRBD1 matches 10 bases. Losses at the gene ends were 2 bases for V and 7 bases for J; bases not matched to a gene: 4. CDR1 and CDR2 (germline): SGHTA, FQGNSA. This CDR3 is 15 amino acids long. Here the CDR3 reads CASSLTGTGVGELFF. The CDR3 DNA reads TGTGCCAGCAGCTTAACCGGGACAGGGGTCGGGGAGCTGTTTTTT.

The rearrangement links TRBV10-3 to TRBJ2-2; 7 nucleotides agree with TRBD1. Per germline, CDR1 ENHRY and CDR2 SYGVKD. This CDR3 contains 15 residues. V was pared by 10 bases and J by 7 bases, with 15 bases of the junction left unmatched. This chain's CDR3 is CATTTGSVVSGELFF. In DNA, the CDR3 is TGTGCCACCACGACAGGGTCGGTCGTGAGCGGGGAGCTGTTTTTT.

The chain employs TRBV28 and TRBJ1-1; 8 bases match TRBD1. Germline CDR1 MDHEN, CDR2 SYDVKM. Trimming removed 6 bases from V and 5 bases from J; junction bases left unmatched: 8. This CDR3 has 14 residues. This CDR3 is CASSLTGGETEAFF. The CDR3 nucleotides read TGTGCCAGCAGCCTAACAGGGGGAGAGACTGAAGCTTTCTTT.